This TCR beta chain comes out of a study of regulatory T cells in long-lasting Graves disease. As for the study in general: Patients newly diagnosed with Graves' had been on antithyroid drugs for under 3 months.

Arm-PCR of CDR3 regions with iRepertoire HTBI primers generated TCR beta libraries. MiXCR, run by TCRdb on the multiplex PCR reads, gives a single entry per CDR3 protein. The profile covers under 300,000 distinct CDR3 sequences, with about 18% appearing a single time and roughly 23% taken by the ten largest. The time point denotes: newly diagnosed GD, antithyroid drugs for less than 3 months. PBMC-derived RNA was used for the TCR library. Concerning this clonotype itself: Its target is unknown.

General observations from the study: Under persistent disease, TRBV28, TRBJ1-2 and TRBJ2-5 were used preferentially. Less diverse TCR repertoires were seen in persistent Graves' patients than in newly diagnosed ones. The number of shared public clonotypes was higher in persistent patients (2,741) than new patients (roughly 970).

J gave up 7 bases and V 4 bases, and 9 bases lay outside the gene matches. This CDR3 spans 14 amino acids. Germline-derived CDR1 and CDR2 are DFQATT and SNEGSKA (reference sequence). The genes are TRBV20-1 and TRBJ2-1; TRBD2 aligns across 8 bases. The TCR sequence derives from a female donor with Graves disease. Source: peripheral blood mononuclear cells (PBMCs), taken at new diagnosis, from a patient treated with antithyroid drugs. The CDR3 DNA reads as TGCAGTGCTACCGGGACTAGTAACCAAAATGAGCAGTTCTTC. Translated, it gives CSATGTSNQNEQFF.